Below, one TCR beta chain is given with its context. The target antigen is unknown. This entry comes from a study of cytomegalovirus exposure and HLA in healthy donors. The study, taken as a whole, reports: Within the data, a cluster of highly shared sequence variants was likely a sequencing artifact. It was 150 to 200 TCR beta chains that were listed as cytomegalovirus-associated. Later, an analysis showed that TCR beta chains associated with HLA were more clonally expanded than others that were equally common. Exclusion as indistinguishable affected some V segments, including TRBV6-2 and TRBV6-3.

From germline, CDR1 is WSHSY and CDR2 SAAADI. There are 15 residues in the CDR3. V shed 8 bases and J 2 bases; nucleotides not matched to a gene: 8. With 60 Vbeta and 13 Jbeta primers, the PCR was carried out. Method: immunoSEQ multiplex PCR; TCRdb's copy keeps in-frame clones and lacks some. The sample has 100,000 to 150,000 clones, approximately 71% seen once. The chain is built from TRBV10-2 and TRBJ2-3; 9 nucleotides match TRBD2. This receptor was taken from a woman aged 60-70 years in good health and CMV-seronegative. What was sequenced was PBMCs. This chain's CDR3 is CASVQAGGYTDTQYF. The CDR3 nucleotides read TGCGCCAGCGTTCAAGCGGGGGGTTACACAGATACGCAGTATTTT.